These 22 T cell receptor beta chains share one sample of origin, sequenced in a study of blood T cells in healthy people across ages. The authors ran a second PCR of roughly 6 to 12 cycles using a sample-barcoded 5' primer and a J-beta primer mix. TCRdb called the 5' RACE reads again in MiXCR, with one record for every CDR3 protein. Seen here are under 750,000 distinct CDR3 sequences, more than 45% observed once, and the top ten hold around 23%. The sample was blood. These receptors all stem from an elderly man in good health.

The chain joins TRBV9 to TRBJ2-5; D is undetermined. CDR3 length: 14 residues. The germline V and J ends were trimmed by 0 bases and 0 bases, with 6 bases remaining between them. CDR1 and CDR2 (germline): SGDLS, YYNGEE. CDR3 residues: CASSVGRNQETQYF. CDR3 nucleotide sequence: TGTGCCAGCAGCGTAGGCCGGAACCAAGAGACCCAGTACTTC.

The chain recombines TRBV7-3 with TRBJ2-1; 7 positions match TRBD2. The DNA end is more similar to TRBJ2-7, so the J call may be wrong. The CDR3 is 15 residues long. CDR1 is SGHTA, CDR2 FQGTGA, per germline. The CDR3 nucleotides are TGTGCCAGCAGCTTAATGGGAGGGTCCTACAATGAGCAGTACTTC. Translation: CASSLMGGSYNEQYF.

This chain connects TRBV29-1 to TRBJ2-7; D may match TRBD1 or TRBD2 (6 bases each). The germline V gene encodes CDR1 SQVTM and CDR2 ANQGSEA. Trimming removed 7 bases at V and 3 bases at J, with 16 bases between. This CDR3 has 13 amino acids. CDR3: CSAELGGLYEQYF. CDR3 bases: TGCAGCGCCGAGTTGGGGGGCCTCTACGAGCAGTACTTC.

This clonotype came up many times. The J gene is TRBJ2-1, the V gene TRBV6-6; TRBD2 matches 10 bases. Losses at the gene ends were 2 bases for V and 8 bases for J; bases not matched to a gene: 0. There are 13 residues in the CDR3. CDR1 and CDR2 (germline): MNHNY, SVGAGI (reference sequence). The CDR3 loop is CASSYSGRDEQFF. CDR3 in DNA: TGTGCCAGCAGTTACAGCGGGAGGGATGAGCAGTTCTTC.

For this clonotype: At one of its ends the junction is not consistent with the germline gene, which may arise from a read error. The V and J genes are TRBV25-1 and TRBJ2-5; D remains ambiguous. The CDR3 is made up of 13 amino acids. In germline, CDR1 is MGHDK, CDR2 SYGVNS. The CDR3 sequence: CASGDFGQETQYF. The CDR3 region has the DNA TGTGCCAGCGGTGACTTTGGGCAAGAGACCCAGTACTTC.

The chain uses TRBV12-3 or TRBV12-4 and TRBJ2-7, with D tentatively TRBD2 (6 bases). The V end was cut by 6 bases, the J end by 3 bases, with 12 bases between. The CDR3 is 13 residues long. CDR3 in amino acids: CASSRNGGYEQYF. The CDR3 nucleotides are TGTGCCAGCAGCCGGAACGGGGGCTACGAGCAGTACTTC.

Note on this clonotype: A much larger clone lies a single base off, so this may be a read error. The J gene is TRBJ1-2, the V gene TRBV6-5; tentatively, D is TRBD1 (6 bases). CDR1 and CDR2 from the germline V gene are MNHEY and SVGAGI. The CDR3 consists of 13 residues. The CDR3 DNA reads TGTGCCAGCAGCCCGACAGGCGTCTATGACTACACCTTC. Residues: CASSPTGVYDYTF.

V usage is TRBV18 and J usage is TRBJ2-7; weak D call: TRBD1 (5 bases). Germline V lookup: CDR1 KGHSH, CDR2 LQKENI. With 1 base removed from V and 4 bases from J, the gap between germline ends came to 11 bases. The CDR3 extends over 14 amino acids. The CDR3 DNA follows: TGTGCCAGCTCACCACAGAGGAAGGGGTACGAGCAGTACTTC. Protein product: CASSPQRKGYEQYF.

This clonotype was recorded once. This chain connects TRBV29-1 to TRBJ2-1; 14 nucleotides align to TRBD2. The trim removed 8 bases at V and 7 bases at J, leaving 16 bases unmatched. CDR3 length equals 17 residues. Per germline, CDR1 SQVTM and CDR2 ANQGSEA. CDR3 nucleotides: TGCAGCACCGAAAGACTAGCGGGAGGGCCACGGGAGAATGAGCAGTTCTTC. Protein: CSTERLAGGPRENEQFF.

In its sample, this clonotype was seen a few times. The J gene is TRBJ2-1, the V gene TRBV20-1; TRBD1 agrees at 11 bases. CDR1 is DFQATT and CDR2 is SNEGSKA in the germline V gene (reference sequence). J lost 6 bases, V lost 1 base, and 8 bases had no gene match. This CDR3 comprises 16 residues. The CDR3 reads CSARAPGQGVLNEQFF. DNA of the CDR3: TGCAGTGCTAGAGCCCCGGGACAGGGGGTACTCAATGAGCAGTTCTTC.

This clonotype was found a few times. This sequence joins TRBV20-1 and TRBJ2-1; 10 bases map to TRBD1. The J segment lost 8 bases and the V segment lost 1 base, leaving 8 bases of the junction unmatched. The CDR3 consists of 15 residues. Germline V lookup: CDR1 DFQATT, CDR2 SNEGSKA (reference sequence). CDR3 bases: TGCAGTGCTAGAGTCGCGGGACAGGGGTGGGATGAGCAGTTCTTC. Its protein product is CSARVAGQGWDEQFF.

This clonotype has a count of ten or more. The genes are TRBV6-5 and TRBJ2-1; TRBD2 matches 9 bases. Per the germline V gene, CDR1 is MNHEY and CDR2 is SVGAGI. The CDR3 has 18 residues. J was trimmed by 6 bases and V by 4 bases; bases with no gene match: 16. This CDR3 reads CASSLRLADRPLGNEQFF. CDR3 coding DNA: TGTGCCAGCAGTTTAAGACTAGCGGATCGACCGCTGGGCAATGAGCAGTTCTTC.

This chain uses TRBV20-1 with TRBJ2-7; 13 bases line up with TRBD2. This CDR3 has 13 amino acids. CDR1 and CDR2 (germline): DFQATT, SNEGSKA (reference sequence). V trimming: 6 bases; J trimming: 5 bases; junction bases outside the gene matches: 4. DNA of the CDR3: TGCAGTGCCGGCGGGACTAGCGGGGACGAGCAGTACTTC. It translates to CSAGGTSGDEQYF.

This clonotype showed up just a few times. V usage is TRBV7-9 and J usage is TRBJ2-1, with a weak D call TRBD2 (5 bases). CDR3 size: 19 residues. Trimming left V 0 bases short and J 0 bases short, with 18 bases between. Germline V lookup: CDR1 SEHNR, CDR2 FQNEAQ (reference sequence). The CDR3 coding sequence is TGTGCCAGCAGCTTAGCGAGGGCAATTAGTAGCGACTCCTACAATGAGCAGTTCTTC. Amino acid sequence: CASSLARAISSDSYNEQFF.

This clonotype was seen repeatedly, ten times or more. This CDR3 is CASSSPRTVDTEAFF. As DNA, the CDR3 is TGTGCCAGCAGCAGCCCCCGGACGGTTGACACTGAAGCTTTCTTT. V usage is TRBV6-6 and J usage is TRBJ1-1, with unresolved D. The CDR3 contains 15 residues. Germline CDR1 reads MNHNY; CDR2 reads SVGAGI (reference sequence). V was clipped by 6 bases and J by 3 bases, with 17 bases between them.

In this sample, this clonotype turned up a few times. This chain connects TRBV7-2 to TRBJ2-1; tentative D call: TRBD2 (6 bases). The CDR3 is 15 amino acids. The V end was cut by 0 bases, the J end by 5 bases, with 11 bases between. Germline V lookup: CDR1 SGHTA, CDR2 FQGNSA. The CDR3 coding sequence is TGTGCCAGCAGCTTAGCGGGACTGGCTCACAATGAGCAGTTCTTC. It yields the protein CASSLAGLAHNEQFF.

This clonotype was counted at least ten times. V and J are TRBV2 and TRBJ2-7; maybe TRBD1 (6 bases). Germline CDR1 is SNHLY and CDR2 is FYNNEI. CDR3 length: 14 residues. Trimming took 7 bases from V and 5 from J, leaving 18 bases between them. The CDR3 loop reads CASNLQGRENEQYF. The DNA of the CDR3 is TGTGCCAGCAACCTACAGGGTAGGGAGAACGAGCAGTACTTC.

Remarks on this clonotype: At one end, the junction sequence differs from germline, possibly due to a read error. V is TRBV7-9 and J is TRBJ1-2, with a weak D call TRBD1 (6 bases). CDR1 is SEHNR, CDR2 FQNEAQ, per germline (reference sequence). This CDR3 has 14 residues. CDR3 amino acids: CTSGVDSIIYGYTF. The CDR3 bases are TGTACCAGCGGCGTGGACAGTATTATCTATGGCTACACCTTC.

V is TRBV5-1 and J is TRBJ2-3; D gene ambiguous. Germline CDR1 is SGHRS and CDR2 is YFSETQ. The CDR3 length is 14 residues. The V and J ends lost 1 base and 2 bases respectively, with 8 bases between them. As DNA, the CDR3 is TGCGCCAGCAGCTTGCCCCGGATCACAGATACGCAGTATTTT. It codes for CASSLPRITDTQYF.

This clonotype was seen a handful of times. The V and J genes are TRBV5-1 and TRBJ2-3; D not resolved. The length of the CDR3 is 15 residues. Trimming stripped 5 bases from V and 2 bases from J, with 15 bases between. CDR1 is SGHRS, CDR2 YFSETQ, per germline. The CDR3 nucleotides are TGCGCCAGCAGTCCACTCGTGCCCCCCACAGATACGCAGTATTTT. It is translated as CASSPLVPPTDTQYF.

This clonotype was seen a handful of times. The chain employs TRBV24-1 and TRBJ2-7; D might be TRBD2 (6 bases). Trimming shortened V by 5 bases and J by 0 bases, and 25 bases separated the two germline ends. CDR1 and CDR2 from the germline V gene are KGHDR and SFDVKD. The CDR3 sequence is 19 residues long. The CDR3 reads CATSVRWRDGVSSSYEQYF. The CDR3 DNA is TGTGCCACCAGTGTCCGGTGGAGGGATGGGGTCTCTAGCTCCTACGAGCAGTACTTC.

In this sample, this clonotype turned up many times. The chain recombines TRBV6-6 with TRBJ1-1, with TRBD1 identical over 9 bases. This CDR3 spans 16 amino acids. The V segment lost 7 bases and the J segment 0 bases; nucleotides outside the gene matches: 9. Germline V gives CDR1 MNHNY, CDR2 SVGAGI (reference sequence). CDR3 in amino acids: CASTWGGQGMNTEAFF. As DNA, the CDR3 is TGTGCCAGCACCTGGGGGGGACAGGGCATGAACACTGAAGCTTTCTTT.